This TCR beta chain was profiled in a study of cytomegalovirus exposure and HLA in healthy donors. Amplification used 60 Vbeta primers and 13 Jbeta primers. Sequencing used immunoSEQ multiplex PCR; TCRdb keeps in-frame clones, though not all of them. The sample carries about 76,000 clones, under 80% recorded once. Study results and limitations: A later analysis reportedly found fewer N-insertions in an Asian-associated ancestry cluster than the approximately 700-donor mean. More clonal expansion characterized HLA-associated TCR beta chains than equally common others in a later analysis. Associated with HLA alleles at 0.05 false discovery rate in a later analysis were 16,951 TCR beta sequences.

As for this clone: The antigen is undetermined.

The CDR3 consists of 16 residues. V shed 3 bases, J shed 14 bases, and the junction held 15 bases outside the gene matches. Germline V lookup: CDR1 WSHSY, CDR2 SAAADI. The rearrangement uses TRBV10-2 and TRBJ2-1; TRBD2 agrees at 11 bases. The material sequenced was PBMCs. This receptor was taken from a man aged 55 to 70 in good health and CMV-seropositive. This chain's CDR3 is CASSDRASGGIPNKFF. In DNA form, the CDR3 reads TGCGCCAGCAGTGACAGGGCTAGCGGGGGGATCCCTAATAAGTTCTTC.